Many counts were recorded for the clone carrying this T cell receptor (beta chain). Its specificity is unknown. A quantitative 5'-RACE method, one with molecular barcodes, was used to make TCR beta libraries. TCRdb re-derived calls from the 5' RACE reads in MiXCR, one entry per CDR3 protein. The table lists around 150,000 distinct CDR3 sequences, about 16% of them singletons. The data derive from a study of CD8 T cells in ankylosing spondylitis. Notes on the study in general: Within matched ankylosing spondylitis synovial fluid, disease-linked clones were reportedly significantly enriched. In the blood and synovial fluid of reactive arthritis, some motif variants had been previously reported.

The germline gives CDR1 DFQATT, CDR2 SNEGSKA (reference sequence). J gave up 4 bases and V 3 bases, and 8 bases lay outside the gene matches. The CDR3 consists of 16 residues. The J gene is TRBJ2-3, the V gene TRBV20-1, with 12 bases that match TRBD2. The sequence was collected from a male donor with ankylosing spondylitis or in good health (not recorded which). Sequenced: blood, either unsorted or a sorted T cell fraction (not recorded which). This chain's CDR3 is CSASLAGGQLADTQYF. In DNA form, the CDR3 reads TGCAGTGCTAGCCTAGCGGGAGGGCAACTTGCAGATACGCAGTATTTT.